A selection of T cell receptor beta chains follows, all from one sample in a study of CD8+ T cells in alopecia areata. Some clones are missing from TCRdb's copy, which holds only in-frame ones; the method was immunoSEQ multiplex PCR. This table holds over 110,000 clones, roughly half found once. Material: CD4+ T cells sorted from blood, obtained at week 0. The receptor source for this set is a human donor with alopecia areata. Both conserved end residues are part of each CDR3. Each record gives: V gene, clone size, D gene, J gene, CDR3 protein, CDR3 DNA. The D gene is left open where the match is weak. Clone size is not always given. Where it is, it says once, few, many or a class for expanded clones.

>TRBV18|NA|TRBD2|TRBJ2-1
CASSPGLAANNEQFF
TGTGCCAGCTCACCTGGACTAGCGGCCAACAATGAGCAGTTCTTC
>TRBV18|NA|NA|TRBJ2-5
CASSPSVETQYF
TGTGCCAGCTCACCATCGGTCGAGACCCAGTACTTC
>TRBV30|NA|NA|TRBJ1-4
CAWSVRGRVGEKLFF
TGTGCCTGGAGTGTACGAGGGAGGGTCGGTGAAAAACTGTTTTTT
>TRBV30|NA|TRBD1|TRBJ2-2
CAWSVGRGLTGELFF
TGTGCCTGGAGTGTAGGCAGGGGGCTTACCGGGGAGCTGTTTTTT
>TRBV6-5|NA|NA|TRBJ2-3
CASSPEDSYPQYF
TGTGCCAGCAGTCCTGAGGACAGTTACCCCCAATATTTT
>TRBV5-4|NA|NA|TRBJ2-7
CASSPRRGRGYEQYF
TGTGCCAGCAGCCCCCGACGGGGGAGGGGGTACGAGCAGTACTTC
>TRBV23-1|few|TRBD1|TRBJ1-5
CASSHPRDRGPNQPQHF
TGCGCCAGCAGTCACCCTCGGGACAGGGGGCCCAATCAGCCCCAGCATTTT
>TRBV25-1|NA|TRBD2|TRBJ2-1
CASSRTSGSYNEQFF
TGTGCCAGCAGTAGAACTAGCGGGAGCTACAATGAGCAGTTCTTC
>TRBV9|NA|TRBD2|TRBJ2-7
CASSGGLAGGDEQYF
TGTGCCAGCAGCGGCGGACTAGCGGGAGGGGACGAGCAGTACTTC
>TRBV28|NA|NA|TRBJ2-7
CASSFGWAVDYVEQYF
TGTGCCAGCAGTTTTGGGTGGGCAGTGGACTACGTAGAGCAGTACTTC
>TRBV6-1|NA|TRBD1|TRBJ1-5
CASRGGTGNQPQHF
TGTGCCAGCAGGGGGGGGACAGGGAATCAGCCCCAGCATTTT
>TRBV30|NA|NA|TRBJ1-5
CAWSARVNQPQHF
TGTGCCTGGAGTGCCAGGGTGAATCAGCCCCAGCATTTT
>TRBV29-1|few|NA|TRBJ2-2
CSVEGVARTGELFF
TGCAGCGTGGAGGGGGTTGCGAGAACCGGGGAGCTGTTTTTT
>TRBV6-6|many|TRBD2|TRBJ2-1
CASSYSTGTAGVEQFF
TGTGCCAGCAGTTACTCGACGGGCACAGCGGGGGTTGAGCAGTTCTTC
>TRBV18|NA|NA|TRBJ2-1
CASSPQQGLHNEQFF
TGTGCCAGCTCACCACAACAGGGACTGCACAATGAGCAGTTCTTC
>TRBV28|NA|TRBD1|TRBJ1-1
CASSYRDRRRNTEAFF
TGTGCCAGCAGTTACCGGGACAGAAGACGGAACACTGAAGCTTTCTTT
>TRBV7-2|NA|NA|TRBJ2-3
CASSSAMSGHTDTQYF
TGTGCCAGCAGCTCGGCTATGAGCGGCCACACAGATACGCAGTATTTT
>TRBV4-3|few|NA|TRBJ1-4
CASSQDSPTGVEKLFF
TGCGCCAGCAGCCAAGATTCACCGACGGGGGTCGAAAAACTGTTTTTT
>TRBV30|NA|NA|TRBJ2-2
CAWTVSGLTGELFF
TGTGCCTGGACCGTCTCAGGGCTCACCGGGGAGCTGTTTTTT
>TRBV19|NA|NA|TRBJ2-1
CASSIERRASNEQFF
TGTGCCAGTAGTATAGAACGGAGGGCCTCGAATGAGCAGTTCTTC
>TRBV30|few|NA|TRBJ2-3
CAWVRQGNTQYF
TGTGCCTGGGTCCGTCAGGGAAATACGCAGTATTTT
>TRBV5-1|few|NA|TRBJ1-1
CASSPNFQDTEAFF
TGCGCCAGCAGCCCCAATTTTCAGGACACTGAAGCTTTCTTT
>TRBV4-1|few|TRBD2|TRBJ2-1
CASSQPPGLDTYNEQFF
TGCGCCAGCAGCCAACCTCCGGGACTAGATACTTACAATGAGCAGTTCTTC
>TRBV7-2|NA|TRBD2|TRBJ2-3
CASSPRTSGYTDTQYF
TGTGCCAGCAGCCCCCGGACTAGCGGATACACAGATACGCAGTATTTT
>TRBV15|few|NA|TRBJ1-2
CATSRTRDYGYTF
TGTGCCACCAGCAGGACCCGGGACTATGGCTACACCTTC
>TRBV27|NA|TRBD1|TRBJ1-4
CASSFQGQAREKLFF
TGTGCCAGCAGTTTCCAGGGACAGGCACGAGAAAAACTGTTTTTT
>TRBV29-1|NA|NA|TRBJ2-7
CSVARLGSRSEQYF
TGCAGCGTTGCCCGATTAGGTAGTCGGTCCGAGCAGTACTTC
>TRBV11-3|few|NA|TRBJ2-1
CASSLDSYYNEQFF
TGTGCCAGCAGCCTAGACAGTTACTACAATGAGCAGTTCTTC
>TRBV29-1|few|TRBD2|TRBJ2-7
CSVTSGRFDEQYF
TGCAGCGTTACTAGCGGGAGGTTCGACGAGCAGTACTTC
>TRBV6-5|once|TRBD1|TRBJ1-1
CASRRRQGEAFF
TGTGCCAGCAGACGGAGACAGGGCGAAGCTTTCTTT
>TRBV28|NA|NA|TRBJ2-6
CASSLRTGANVLTF
TGTGCCAGCAGTTTACGCACTGGGGCCAACGTCCTGACTTTC
>TRBV6-6|once|TRBD2|TRBJ2-1
CASNIAGGGNNEQFF
TGTGCCAGCAATATAGCGGGAGGAGGTAACAATGAGCAGTTCTTC
>TRBV18|many|NA|TRBJ1-1
CASSIGQQLITEAFF
TGTGCCAGCTCGATCGGCCAGCAGCTTATTACTGAAGCTTTCTTT
>TRBV5-4|few|NA|TRBJ2-3
CASSNPLQGRTDTQYF
TGTGCCAGCAGCAATCCTTTACAGGGACGCACAGATACGCAGTATTTT
>TRBV6-5|NA|TRBD1|TRBJ1-1
CASRMTGGNTEAFF
TGTGCCAGCAGAATGACAGGGGGCAACACTGAAGCTTTCTTT
>TRBV9|NA|TRBD2|TRBJ2-1
CASSVNSLKRDLYNEQFF
TGTGCCAGCAGCGTTAATTCACTTAAGCGGGACCTTTACAATGAGCAGTTCTTC
>TRBV18|NA|NA|TRBJ1-2
CASSLSVYGYTF
TGTGCCAGCTCACTCAGTGTATATGGCTACACCTTC
>TRBV11-2|NA|NA|TRBJ2-7
CASSLYRQGYYEQYF
TGTGCCAGCAGCTTATACCGGCAGGGCTACTACGAGCAGTACTTC
>TRBV29-1|few|TRBD2|TRBJ2-1
CSVGGLAGWDNEQFF
TGCAGCGTTGGAGGACTAGCGGGATGGGACAATGAGCAGTTCTTC
>TRBV5-1|NA|TRBD1|TRBJ2-1
CASSLSAWPRSGTGENEQFF
TGCGCCAGCAGCTTGTCGGCCTGGCCAAGATCCGGGACAGGGGAAAATGAGCAGTTCTTC
>TRBV5-4|many|NA|TRBJ1-2
CASSFPGQTNYGYTF
TGTGCCAGCAGCTTTCCGGGACAAACTAACTATGGCTACACCTTC
>TRBV7-2|few|TRBD1|TRBJ1-4
CASSSTGVEEKLFF
TGTGCCAGCAGCTCGACAGGGGTGGAAGAAAAACTGTTTTTT
>TRBV4-3|few|TRBD1|TRBJ2-7
CASSQVPGQGVAYEQYF
TGCGCCAGCAGCCAGGTACCGGGACAGGGGGTGGCCTACGAGCAGTACTTC
>TRBV30|NA|NA|TRBJ1-1
CAWSKGVEAFF
TGTGCCTGGAGTAAGGGGGTTGAAGCTTTCTTT
>TRBV30|few|NA|TRBJ1-1
CAWSGGYRALNTEAFF
TGTGCCTGGAGTGGGGGTTACAGGGCTTTGAACACTGAAGCTTTCTTT
>TRBV9|NA|TRBD2|TRBJ2-1
CASSAWTSVSNEQFF
TGTGCCAGCAGCGCGTGGACTAGCGTATCCAATGAGCAGTTCTTC
>TRBV6-5|few|NA|TRBJ1-5
CASSYGGQDSNQPQHF
TGTGCCAGCAGCTACGGAGGGCAGGATAGCAATCAGCCCCAGCATTTT
>TRBV29-1|NA|NA|TRBJ2-1
CSVRGSNEQFF
TGCAGCGTCCGGGGGTCCAATGAGCAGTTCTTC
>TRBV5-1|NA|TRBD2|TRBJ2-5
CASSPLAGGGETQYF
TGCGCCAGCAGCCCACTAGCGGGAGGTGGAGAGACCCAGTACTTC
>TRBV4-2|few|TRBD2|TRBJ2-2
CASSQAGLAGVTGELFF
TGTGCCAGCAGCCAAGCGGGACTAGCGGGAGTTACCGGGGAGCTGTTTTTT
>TRBV5-4|few|TRBD2|TRBJ2-7
CASSVERTSGSYEQYF
TGTGCCAGCAGCGTGGAACGGACTAGCGGGAGTTACGAGCAGTACTTC
>TRBV2|few|TRBD2|TRBJ2-1
CASRQLAGSYNEQFF
TGTGCCAGCAGGCAACTAGCGGGATCCTACAATGAGCAGTTCTTC
>TRBV10-2|NA|NA|TRBJ2-5
CASSHRGREQETQYF
TGCGCCAGCAGCCATCGGGGTCGGGAGCAAGAGACCCAGTACTTC
>TRBV30|once|TRBD2|TRBJ2-5
CACLGGRVTGWETQYF
TGTGCCTGTCTCGGCGGGAGGGTTACAGGTTGGGAGACCCAGTACTTC
>TRBV29-1|NA|NA|TRBJ1-2
CSVEGVAPGGYTF
TGCAGCGTTGAAGGGGTGGCTCCCGGCGGCTACACCTTC
>TRBV2|NA|NA|TRBJ2-3
CASSSYRRGGDLPDTQYF
TGTGCCAGCAGTTCATACCGCCGTGGGGGAGATTTGCCAGATACGCAGTATTTT
>TRBV23-1|NA|NA|TRBJ2-7
CASSHAPLRQKMTSYEQYF
TGCGCCAGCAGCCACGCCCCCCTACGACAGAAAATGACTTCCTACGAGCAGTACTTC